The rows below give T cell receptor beta chains drawn from one sample of a study of shared clonotypes between healthy human individuals. This table comes from immunoSEQ multiplex PCR, and its TCRdb copy is limited to in-frame clones, with some not included. Here the sample spans over 950,000 clones, approximately 80% being singletons. Sequenced: memory CD4+ T cells from PBMCs. These receptors were collected from a man between 18 and 35 years old in good health. Some clones in this sample may be carry-over from other donors' samples. The CDR3 runs from the conserved cysteine through the conserved F or W. D genes are given only for firm matches.

V: TRBV13; D: NA; J: TRBJ2-6; length: 15; CDR3: CASSPGWSGANVLTF; DNA: TGTGCCAGCAGCCCAGGGTGGTCTGGGGCCAACGTCCTGACTTTC
V: TRBV20-1; D: TRBD2; J: TRBJ2-1; length: 11; CDR3: CSAPPGGPQLF; DNA: TGCAGTGCCCCTCCGGGGGGGCCACAGCTCTTC
V: TRBV25-1; D: TRBD1; J: TRBJ1-4; length: 15; CDR3: CASSEPTGGDEKLFF; DNA: TGTGCCAGCAGTGAACCCACAGGGGGCGATGAAAAACTGTTTTTT
V: TRBV5-6; D: NA; J: TRBJ2-3; length: 12; CDR3: CASSPSAFPQYF; DNA: TGTGCCAGCAGCCCCAGCGCCTTCCCGCAGTATTTT
V: TRBV11-2; D: NA; J: TRBJ2-3; length: 11; CDR3: CASSFRDTQYF; DNA: TGTGCCAGCAGCTTCAGGGATACGCAGTATTTT
V: TRBV25-1; D: NA; J: TRBJ2-6; length: 17; CDR3: CASSASRQGTGANVLTF; DNA: TGTGCCAGCAGCGCAAGCCGTCAGGGGACTGGGGCCAACGTCCTGACTTTC
V: TRBV29-1; D: NA; J: TRBJ1-1; length: 13; CDR3: CSVSRALNTEAFF; DNA: TGCAGCGTTTCTCGCGCCTTGAACACTGAAGCTTTCTTT
V: TRBV5-1; D: TRBD2; J: TRBJ2-3; length: 18; CDR3: CASSSGLAPESITDTQYF; DNA: TGCGCCAGCAGCAGTGGACTAGCGCCAGAGAGTATAACAGATACGCAGTATTTT
V: TRBV29-1; D: NA; J: TRBJ2-1; length: 15; CDR3: CSVAGAERKYNEQFF; DNA: TGCAGCGTTGCAGGGGCCGAACGAAAGTACAATGAGCAGTTCTTC
V: TRBV5-3; D: NA; J: TRBJ2-7; length: 15; CDR3: CARNPAVSSSYEQYF; DNA: TGTGCCAGAAACCCGGCGGTCAGCTCCTCCTACGAGCAGTACTTC
V: TRBV6-6; D: NA; J: TRBJ2-5; length: 14; CDR3: CASSLGGAQETQYF; DNA: TGTGCCAGCAGCCTGGGGGGCGCCCAAGAGACCCAGTACTTC
V: TRBV5-1; D: TRBD1; J: TRBJ2-7; length: 15; CDR3: CASSLGPQGAGEQYF; DNA: TGCGCCAGCAGCCTCGGCCCACAGGGGGCGGGCGAGCAGTACTTC
V: TRBV5-1; D: NA; J: TRBJ2-1; length: 14; CDR3: CASSWRDVSNEQFF; DNA: TGCGCCAGCAGCTGGAGGGACGTGTCCAATGAGCAGTTCTTC
V: TRBV27; D: NA; J: TRBJ2-4; length: 15; CDR3: CASSLSALGTNIQYF; DNA: TGTGCCAGCAGTTTATCGGCCCTCGGTACAAACATTCAGTACTTC